This T cell receptor beta chain was sequenced in a study of blood T cell repertoires in COVID-19. Across the study: Nucleic acid was either cDNA or gDNA, and it came from T cells, B-cell-depleted T cells, or PBMCs.

The germline CDR1 and CDR2 sequences are MDHEN and SYDVKM. The CDR3 has 15 amino acids. The V and J ends lost 5 bases and 2 bases, in that order; junction bases with no gene match: 6. Per the original data handling: Nucleated cell number was recorded as an estimate derived from reference gene primer amplification. Assay: immunoSEQ multiplex PCR; the TCRdb copy retains only in-frame clones and omits some. D and trimming come from the DNA, and the V and J calls and clone size come from that table. The sample lists some 140,000 clones; about 89% were seen once. The sequencing sample was made of peripheral blood. V usage is TRBV28 and J usage is TRBJ1-5, with 7 bases aligning to TRBD1. The sequence was obtained from a man between 50 and 59 years old with acute or convalescent COVID-19. CDR3 sequence (DNA): TGTGCCAGCAGTGAAGGGGGCACAGGCAATCAGCCCCAGCATTTT. Translated, it gives CASSEGGTGNQPQHF.